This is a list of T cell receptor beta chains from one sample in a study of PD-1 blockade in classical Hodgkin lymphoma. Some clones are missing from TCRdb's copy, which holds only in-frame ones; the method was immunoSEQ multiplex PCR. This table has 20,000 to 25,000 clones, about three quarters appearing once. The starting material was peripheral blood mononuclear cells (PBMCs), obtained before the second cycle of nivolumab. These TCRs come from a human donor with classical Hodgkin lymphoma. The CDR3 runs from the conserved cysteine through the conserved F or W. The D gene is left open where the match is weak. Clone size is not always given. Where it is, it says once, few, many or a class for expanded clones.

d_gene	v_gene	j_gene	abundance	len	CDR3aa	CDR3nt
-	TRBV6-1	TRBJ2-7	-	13	CASRKDSPYEQYF	TGTGCCAGCAGGAAGGACAGCCCCTACGAGCAGTACTTC
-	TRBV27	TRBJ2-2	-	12	CASSFVTGELFF	TGTGCCAGCAGTTTCGTCACCGGGGAGCTGTTTTTT
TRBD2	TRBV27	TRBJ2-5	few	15	CASRALAGGGETQYF	TGTGCCAGCAGAGCACTAGCGGGAGGAGGGGAGACCCAGTACTTC
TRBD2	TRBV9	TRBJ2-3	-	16	CASSPGGGTSTDTQYF	TGTGCCAGCAGCCCCGGGGGCGGGACTAGTACAGATACGCAGTATTTT
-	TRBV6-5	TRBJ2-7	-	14	CASSYSASSYEQYF	TGTGCCAGCAGCTATAGTGCAAGCTCCTACGAGCAGTACTTC
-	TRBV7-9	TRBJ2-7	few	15	CASSSVTGHSYEQYF	TGTGCCAGCAGCTCCGTGACAGGCCACTCCTACGAGCAGTACTTC
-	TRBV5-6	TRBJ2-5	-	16	CASSLKLATEQETQYF	TGTGCCAGCAGCTTGAAGTTAGCCACCGAACAAGAGACCCAGTACTTC
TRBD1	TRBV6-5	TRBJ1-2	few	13	CAARDRDNYGYTF	TGTGCCGCCCGGGACAGGGATAACTATGGCTACACCTTC
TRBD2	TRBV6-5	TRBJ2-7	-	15	CASSSPHSGSGEQYF	TGTGCCAGCAGTTCCCCCCATAGCGGGAGCGGCGAGCAGTACTTC
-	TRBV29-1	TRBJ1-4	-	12	CSAGWGGEKLFF	TGCTCCGCTGGATGGGGGGGTGAAAAACTGTTTTTT
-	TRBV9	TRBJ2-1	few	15	CASSVVGVSYNEQFF	TGTGCCAGCAGCGTAGTAGGCGTCTCCTACAATGAGCAGTTCTTC
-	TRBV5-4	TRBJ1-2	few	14	CASSFSGEYYGYTF	TGTGCCAGCAGCTTCTCGGGGGAGTACTATGGCTACACCTTC
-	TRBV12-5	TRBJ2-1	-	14	CASANPGTYNEQFF	TGTGCTAGTGCGAATCCTGGCACTTACAATGAGCAGTTCTTC
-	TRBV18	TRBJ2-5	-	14	CASSQRQEQETQYF	TGTGCCAGCTCACAAAGACAGGAGCAAGAGACCCAGTACTTC
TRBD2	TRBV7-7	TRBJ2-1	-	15	CASSEGLAAFNEQFF	TGTGCTAGCAGCGAGGGACTAGCGGCCTTTAATGAGCAGTTCTTC